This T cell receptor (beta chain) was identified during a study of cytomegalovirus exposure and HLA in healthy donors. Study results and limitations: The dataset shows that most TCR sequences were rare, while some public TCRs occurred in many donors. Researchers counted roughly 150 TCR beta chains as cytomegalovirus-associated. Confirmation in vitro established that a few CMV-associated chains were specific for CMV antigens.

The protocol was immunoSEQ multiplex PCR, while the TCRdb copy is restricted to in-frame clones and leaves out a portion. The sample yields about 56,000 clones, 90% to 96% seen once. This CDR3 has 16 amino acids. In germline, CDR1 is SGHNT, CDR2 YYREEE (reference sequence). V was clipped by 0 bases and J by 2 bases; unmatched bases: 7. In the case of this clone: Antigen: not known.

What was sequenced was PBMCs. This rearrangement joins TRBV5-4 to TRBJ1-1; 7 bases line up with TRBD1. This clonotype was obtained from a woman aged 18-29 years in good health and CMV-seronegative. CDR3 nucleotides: TGTGCCAGCAGCTTGGTCGGGACAGCCCCAAACACTGAAGCTTTCTTT. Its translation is CASSLVGTAPNTEAFF.